This T cell receptor (beta chain) originates from a study of blood T cells in healthy people across ages (dated by TCRdb to 2015 to 2017). With regard to the full study: In model experiments, template switching captured about one uniquely barcoded TCR beta cDNA molecule for every two T cells. To track age-related changes in TCR beta repertoire diversity, the study relied on deep sequencing normalized with unique cDNA molecular identifiers. The donors were split into four age groups: young (average 16 years), middle-aged (39), aged (over 55) and long-lived (about 74). To avoid experimental bias, donors of different ages were randomly spread across the sequencing lanes. For two donors (one aged 18 to 29 and one aged 80 or older), the study analyzed two additional independent replicas of 1 million unique cDNA reads from the same blood draw. Study-level results and caveats: The percentage of naive T cells measured by flow cytometry correlated strongly with observed TCR beta diversity. Because donor CMV infection status was unknown, age-related changes in expanded clonotypes were potentially confounded. Observed TCR beta diversity per million T cells fell roughly linearly with age, and a significant reduction was already apparent by age roughly 40. Total diversity estimates from one million sequenced T cells were considered lower bounds and underestimates. Compared with the aged group, more naive CD4+ T cells, fewer expanded clones and increased TCR diversity were shown by the long-lived group, suggesting age selection. Bulk unsorted PBMC profiling prevented conclusive comparison of naive and antigen-experienced compartments.

There are 15 amino acids in the CDR3, from cysteine to phenylalanine inclusive. Just the 45-base CDR3 DNA is kept, in frame starting at base 1. According to the germline V gene (reference sequence), CDR1 reads DFQATT and CDR2 reads SNEGSKA. At the junction V is shortened by 0 bases and J by 4 bases, with 14 bases in between. Comment on this clonotype: The antigen it recognizes is unknown. No base quality values were provided; no much bigger clone lies one nucleotide off.

Donors were a few dozen systemically healthy Caucasian individuals from Russia aged 6 to 90 years. Around 10 milliliters of peripheral blood were drawn from each donor into EDTA-treated Vacutainer tubes. Ficoll-Paque density-gradient centrifugation was used to isolate PBMCs, with at least 6 million per sample. Total RNA was extracted from PBMCs with Trizol reagent, with at least 5 micrograms obtained per sample. The percentages of naive CD45RAhigh/CD27high T cells were determined by flow cytometry on a PBMC aliquot from every donor. Receptors were amplified or captured by 5' RACE. Instrument on record: Illumina HiSeq 2500. The second PCR ran for roughly 7 to 11 cycles and used a J-beta primer mix along with a sample-barcoded 5' primer. A unique molecular identifier was introduced onto each TCR beta cDNA molecule by a template-switch 5' adaptor carrying 12 random nucleotides. Each sample yielded at least 3 million CDR3-containing paired-end reads. The Mint cDNA synthesis kit, primed by a TRBC-specific oligonucleotide, was used to synthesize first-strand cDNA from all RNA. All cDNA was treated with uracil-DNA glycosylase and then went through a first 18-cycle PCR with the universal primers M1SS and BC2_uni_R. On the study's bioinformatics: Normalization of each sample was performed by random selection of 1 million high-quality reads, each carrying a distinct molecular identifier. Instead of being binned into consensus sequences, reads that shared molecular identifiers were thrown out. MiTCR, with a Q25 quality threshold and the strictest error-elimination algorithm, was used for CDR3 identification, clonotype clustering and error correction. A nonparametric unseen species model with Euler transformation was used to estimate a lower bound on total TCR beta diversity. The public reads were reanalyzed by TCRdb: fastp trimming at Q25, MiXCR alignment, in-frame beta chains only. For every CDR3 protein sequence, its rows merge into one entry that carries the most common genes and DNA. The V and J calls reflect TCRdb's pipeline rather than the authors' work. The sample contains over a million distinct CDR3 sequences, approximately 43% of them found a single time. The top ten clones comprise 4% of the sample.

Sequenced material: blood. The chain uses TRBV20-1 and TRBJ2-3, with the D gene uncertain. The clonotype originates from a young woman in good health. DNA sequence: TGCAGTGCTAGAGATAGGCCTGGCACGCCAGATACGCAGTATTTT. This is translated as CSARDRPGTPDTQYF.